These 18 T cell receptor beta chains came from one sample sequenced in a study of T cell changes during pregnancy in multiple sclerosis. Profiling relied on immunoSEQ multiplex PCR, and the TCRdb table lists in-frame clones only, not all of them. The table includes 56,000 or so clones, 85% to 95% detected once. Sequences were derived from CD4+ T cells from peripheral blood mononuclear cells, sampled in the third trimester of pregnancy. All receptors derive from a female donor with multiple sclerosis, enrolled in a pregnancy study.

V and J are TRBV27 and TRBJ2-3; 13 bases match TRBD2. Germline V gene lookup returns CDR1 MNHEY and CDR2 SMNVEV (reference sequence). This CDR3 has 16 residues. V lost 6 bases to trimming and J lost 5 bases; unmatched junction nucleotides: 8. CDR3 loop: CASRATSGRAGDTQYF. CDR3 coding DNA: TGTGCCAGCAGGGCCACTAGCGGGAGGGCCGGAGATACGCAGTATTTT.

The genes are TRBV7-9 and TRBJ2-1; D gene unclear. The CDR3 sequence is 13 residues long. Per germline, CDR1 SEHNR and CDR2 FQNEAQ (reference sequence). Deletions cut 3 bases from V and 4 bases from J, with 7 bases between. The CDR3 loop reads CASSLSQYNEQFF. The CDR3 region has the DNA TGTGCCAGCAGCTTGAGCCAATACAATGAGCAGTTCTTC.

This clone turned up a few times. V is TRBV7-8 and J is TRBJ2-1; 11 bases agree with TRBD2. From germline, CDR1 is SGHVS and CDR2 FQNEAQ. This CDR3 is built from 18 residues. The junction had 16 bases not matched to a gene; V was cut back by 2 bases and J by 10 bases. The CDR3 protein is CASSLPLRLAGRLREQFF. The CDR3 coding sequence is TGTGCCAGCAGCTTACCTCTCAGACTAGCGGGACGTCTCCGAGAGCAGTTCTTC.

The V and J genes are TRBV18 and TRBJ2-5; D may be TRBD1 (5 bases). The CDR3 sequence is 16 residues long. Germline CDR1 reads KGHSH; CDR2 reads LQKENI. V lost 2 bases and J lost 5, with 18 bases in between. CDR3 sequence (DNA): TGTGCCAGCTCACCAAATAGACAGATACTGATTGAGACCCAGTACTTC. This sequence encodes CASSPNRQILIETQYF.

This clone was detected a few times. This chain uses TRBV28 with TRBJ2-1; 10 nucleotides agree with TRBD2. The V gene's germline CDR1 is MDHEN and CDR2 SYDVKM. V dropped 2 bases and J dropped 9; count of bases not matched to a gene: 7. CDR3 length: 15 amino acids. This chain's CDR3 is CASSLQAGGPGEQFF. In DNA, the CDR3 is TGTGCCAGCAGTTTACAAGCGGGAGGGCCAGGTGAGCAGTTCTTC.

The chain joins TRBV5-1 to TRBJ2-5, with 14 bases lining up with TRBD2. Germline CDR1 SGHRS, CDR2 YFSETQ. The CDR3 spans 19 residues. V dropped 3 bases and J dropped 6; count of bases not matched to a gene: 16. The CDR3 here is CASSSGTSGSPLAGKTQYF. The DNA for the CDR3 is TGCGCCAGCAGCTCCGGGACTAGCGGGAGTCCTCTGGCGGGAAAGACCCAGTACTTC. Using reference TRBV5-1 and TRBJ2-5 for the parts outside the CDR3, the full variable domain is KAGVTQTPRYLIKTRGQQVTLSCSPISGHRSVSWYQQTPGQGLQFLFEYFSETQRNKGNFPGRFSGRQFSNSRSEMNVSTLELGDSALYLCASSSGTSGSPLAGKTQYFGPGTRLLVL.

V gene TRBV5-1 combines with J gene TRBJ2-7; tentative D call: TRBD2 (5 bases). Germline-derived CDR1 and CDR2 are SGHRS and YFSETQ. With 0 bases removed from V and 3 bases from J, the gap between germline ends came to 13 bases. The CDR3 runs to 15 residues. The CDR3 DNA is TGCGCCAGCAGCTTGGACCCGGGGAGCGTCTACGAGCAGTACTTC. Residues: CASSLDPGSVYEQYF. The full variable domain, completed using reference TRBV5-1 and TRBJ2-7, is KAGVTQTPRYLIKTRGQQVTLSCSPISGHRSVSWYQQTPGQGLQFLFEYFSETQRNKGNFPGRFSGRQFSNSRSEMNVSTLELGDSALYLCASSLDPGSVYEQYFGPGTRLTVT.

This clone was seen once. One junction end does not reproduce the germline sequence, and a read error may be involved. The gene calls are TRBV7-7 and TRBJ2-2; D is perhaps TRBD2 (6 bases). This CDR3 contains 18 residues. Germline V gene lookup returns CDR1 SSHAT and CDR2 FNYEAQ (reference sequence). The CDR3 nucleotides are TGTGCTAGCAGCCCCCTTCGGGTCGGGAGCCTGAACACCGGGGAGCTGTTTTTT. This gives the protein CASSPLRVGSLNTGELFF.

This clone was counted a few times. This sequence joins TRBV10-3 and TRBJ1-4; 7 nucleotides match TRBD1. The CDR3 spans 15 residues. Germline V CDR1 and CDR2: ENHRY, SYGVKD. J gave up 5 bases and V 3 bases, and 6 bases lay outside the gene matches. CDR3 amino acids: CAISDRTGQNEKLFF. The CDR3 nucleotides read TGTGCCATCAGTGATCGGACAGGTCAAAATGAAAAACTGTTTTTT.

The V and J genes are TRBV9 and TRBJ2-3; D possibly corresponds to TRBD1 (6 bases). This CDR3 region has 20 residues. CDR1 is SGDLS, CDR2 YYNGEE, per germline. The V end lost 2 bases, the J end lost 2 bases, and 27 bases lay between the germline ends. CDR3: CASSVLFGASTGAPTDTQYF. CDR3 sequence (DNA): TGTGCCAGCAGCGTCCTATTCGGGGCCTCGACAGGTGCCCCCACAGATACGCAGTATTTT.

The V and J genes are TRBV7-2 and TRBJ2-1; 12 positions match TRBD2. The length of the CDR3 is 14 residues. CDR1 SGHTA and CDR2 FQGNSA come from the germline V gene. The ends lost 8 bases at V and 10 bases at J; junction bases unmatched: 9. CDR3 DNA: TGTGCCAGCCGAGGGACTAGCGGGCTCGGGGAGCAGTTCTTC. Its translation: CASRGTSGLGEQFF. The entire variable domain, with the rest obtained from reference TRBV7-2 and TRBJ2-1, is as follows: GAGVSQSPSNKVTEKGKDVELRCDPISGHTALYWYRQSLGQGLEFLIYFQGNSAPDKSGLPSDRFSAERTGGSVSTLTIQRTQQEDSAVYLCASRGTSGLGEQFFGPGTRLTVL.

This sequence joins TRBV10-3 and TRBJ2-7; the match to TRBD2 covers 9 bases. The V gene end was trimmed by 5 bases and the J gene end by 1 base; junction bases not matched to a gene: 3. CDR1 is ENHRY, CDR2 SYGVKD, per germline. The CDR3 consists of 14 residues. The CDR3: CAISSGLASYEQYF. CDR3 DNA sequence: TGTGCCATCAGTTCGGGACTAGCTTCCTACGAGCAGTACTTC.

Details on this clone: The same CDR3 also results from other DNA sequences found in this sample. J is TRBJ1-1 and V is TRBV10-3; possible D gene TRBD1, 6 bases. Germline V gene sequence: CDR1 ENHRY, CDR2 SYGVKD. CDR3 size: 14 residues. V was cut by 0 bases and J by 2 bases, with 7 bases left in between. The CDR3 DNA reads as TGTGCCATCAGTGAGTCAGGGGGAAACACTGAAGCTTTCTTT. Its translation: CAISESGGNTEAFF.

The chain links TRBV2 to TRBJ2-4; 9 bases map to TRBD2. After removal of 1 base from V and 3 bases from J, the junction contained 4 bases not matched to a gene. Per germline, CDR1 SNHLY and CDR2 FYNNEI. This CDR3 spans 16 amino acids. The CDR3 sequence is CASSEGLAGNKNIQYF. In DNA form, the CDR3 reads TGTGCCAGCAGTGAAGGGCTAGCGGGGAACAAAAACATTCAGTACTTC.

The CDR3 region is CASSVGASWSGANVLTF. The CDR3 DNA follows: TGCGCCAGCAGTGTAGGGGCCTCCTGGTCTGGGGCCAACGTCCTGACTTTC. The rearrangement uses TRBV10-2 and TRBJ2-6, with D perhaps TRBD1 (5 bases). Per germline, CDR1 WSHSY and CDR2 SAAADI. The CDR3 contains 17 residues. Trimming pared 4 bases from V and 1 base from J, leaving 14 bases between.

The CDR3 reads CASSPLLAGGGNEQFF. CDR3 in DNA: TGTGCCAGCAGTCCCCTACTAGCGGGAGGAGGCAATGAGCAGTTCTTC. V and J are TRBV27 and TRBJ2-1, with 12 bases aligning to TRBD2. The CDR3 consists of 16 residues. Germline trimming cut 5 bases from V and 6 bases from J; bases unmatched to any gene: 8. Germline loops: CDR1 MNHEY, CDR2 SMNVEV (reference sequence).

This clone was detected only a few times. This sequence joins TRBV19 and TRBJ1-2; 8 bases map to TRBD1. In germline, CDR1 is LNHDA, CDR2 SQIVND (reference sequence). The CDR3 covers 15 residues. V shed 4 bases and J 6 bases; nucleotides not matched to a gene: 10. CDR3 nucleotide sequence: TGTGCCAGTAGTAGACTCGCACAGGGGGATAATGGCTACACCTTC. Residues: CASSRLAQGDNGYTF.

The chain employs TRBV28 and TRBJ2-1; weak D call: TRBD1 (6 bases). This CDR3 region has 12 residues. The germline V gene has CDR1 MDHEN and CDR2 SYDVKM. V lost 7 bases to trimming and J lost 9 bases, with 13 bases between them. The CDR3 sequence is CASTPGVSEQFF. The CDR3 DNA is TGTGCCAGCACCCCAGGGGTTAGTGAGCAGTTCTTC.